This entry lists 27 T cell receptor beta chains sequenced from one sample in a study of a mutant IDH1 vaccine in newly diagnosed glioma. Produced via immunoSEQ multiplex PCR; TCRdb's table is partial and in-frame only. The table includes roughly 70,000 clones, 65% to 90% detected once. Specified time point: baseline, week 1 (first vaccination visit). Treatment described: pre-vaccination baseline after standard-of-care therapy. The input for sequencing was PBMCs, taken from a glioma patient treated with radiotherapy, temozolomide or both. The receptors stem from a man aged 25-45 years with glioma.

CDR3 loop: CASSINEKLFF. The CDR3 nucleotides are TGTGCCAGTAGTATAAATGAAAAACTGTTTTTT. The chain is built from TRBV19 and TRBJ1-4; D not certain. The CDR3 has 11 residues. The V gene lost 2 bases and the J gene lost 5 bases, with 0 bases spanning the gap. The V gene's germline CDR1 is LNHDA and CDR2 SQIVND (reference sequence).

This CDR3 reads CAWSRGQGADNEQFF. In DNA form, the CDR3 reads TGTGCCTGGAGTAGGGGACAGGGGGCGGATAATGAGCAGTTCTTC. The chain carries TRBV30 and TRBJ2-1; 12 bases line up with TRBD1. J lost 7 bases, V lost 2 bases, and 6 bases had no gene match. CDR1 GTSNPN and CDR2 SVGIG come from the germline V gene (reference sequence). CDR3 length equals 15 residues.

V usage is TRBV10-1 and J usage is TRBJ1-1; D call uncertain. The CDR3 runs 14 residues. V was trimmed by 1 base and J by 5 bases, leaving 11 bases between them. CDR1 WNHNN and CDR2 SYGVQD come from the germline V gene (reference sequence). CDR3 protein: CASSEYEGVTEAFF. The CDR3 bases are TGCGCCAGCAGTGAGTATGAGGGTGTTACTGAAGCTTTCTTT.

This chain connects TRBV11-2 to TRBJ2-2; 9 bases match TRBD1. Looked up from germline, CDR1 is SGHAT and CDR2 is FQNNGV. The CDR3 runs 19 residues. The trim removed 2 bases at V and 4 bases at J, leaving 14 bases unmatched. CDR3: CASSLISGTGRIFTGELFF. The CDR3 coding sequence is TGTGCCAGCAGCTTAATTAGTGGGACAGGGAGAATCTTCACCGGGGAGCTGTTTTTT. Full variable domain (remainder filled in from reference TRBV11-2 and TRBJ2-2): EAGVAQSPRYKIIEKRQSVAFWCNPISGHATLYWYQQILGQGPKLLIQFQNNGVVDDSQLPKDRFSAERLKGVDSTLKIQPAKLEDSAVYLCASSLISGTGRIFTGELFFGEGSRLTVL.

The chain couples TRBV11-2 to TRBJ1-1; D gene unclear. Trimming removed 1 base at V and 6 bases at J, with 21 bases between. Germline V CDR1 and CDR2: SGHAT, FQNNGV. The CDR3 covers 17 residues. The CDR3: CASSLVYMAEGLPEAFF. CDR3 nucleotide sequence: TGTGCCAGCAGCTTAGTATATATGGCAGAAGGATTACCTGAAGCTTTCTTT.

V gene TRBV2 combines with J gene TRBJ1-1; D remains unclear. This CDR3 spans 11 amino acids. Germline CDR1 and CDR2: SNHLY and FYNNEI. Trimming removed 6 bases at V and 3 bases at J, with 5 bases between. DNA of the CDR3: TGTGCCAGCAGCCAGGACACTGAAGCTTTCTTT. It encodes CASSQDTEAFF.

The chain recombines TRBV6-5 with TRBJ1-6, with D possibly matching TRBD1 (6 bases). The V gene lost 8 bases and the J gene lost 10 bases, with 15 bases spanning the gap. There are 13 residues in the CDR3. Germline CDR1 is MNHEY and CDR2 is SVGAGI. In DNA form, the CDR3 reads TGTGCCAGCCACAGGGTGTTAGGATCACCCCTCCACTTT. It yields the protein CASHRVLGSPLHF.

The V gene is TRBV19, the J gene TRBJ1-1, with D possibly TRBD1 on 5 matching bases. This CDR3 contains 16 residues. Germline V gene sequence: CDR1 LNHDA, CDR2 SQIVND (reference sequence). V gave up 3 bases and J gave up 3 bases, with 17 bases separating them. The CDR3 DNA reads TGTGCCAGTAGTATGGGGTCGGCAGGGAAAGACACTGAAGCTTTCTTT. Its translation: CASSMGSAGKDTEAFF.

V gene TRBV10-1 combines with J gene TRBJ2-1, with TRBD2 identical over 8 bases. V trimming: 5 bases; J trimming: 5 bases; junction bases outside the gene matches: 5. Germline CDR1 reads WNHNN; CDR2 reads SYGVQD (reference sequence). The CDR3 loop spans 14 amino acids. Here the CDR3 reads CASSRGGLDNEQFF. DNA of the CDR3: TGCGCCAGCAGTCGGGGGGGACTAGACAATGAGCAGTTCTTC.

V gene TRBV19 combines with J gene TRBJ1-1; D is possibly TRBD1 (6 bases). The CDR3 is 13 residues long. Trimming took off 2 bases at V and 10 bases at J, with 14 bases between the two ends. The germline CDR1 and CDR2 sequences are LNHDA and SQIVND (reference sequence). CDR3 sequence reads: CASSIMGAGGAFF. For the CDR3, the DNA is TGTGCCAGTAGTATAATGGGGGCTGGGGGAGCTTTCTTT. Based on the CDR3 plus reference TRBV19 and TRBJ1-1, the full variable domain is DGGITQSPKYLFRKEGQNVTLSCEQNLNHDAMYWYRQDPGQGLRLIYYSQIVNDFQKGDIAEGYSVSREKKESFPLTVTSAQKNPTAFYLCASSIMGAGGAFFGQGTRLTVV.

This chain joins TRBV11-2 and TRBJ1-1; possibly TRBD1 for D (5 bases). Germline V CDR1 and CDR2: SGHAT, FQNNGV. The V end lost 1 base, the J end lost 2 bases, and 14 bases lay between the germline ends. This CDR3 has 16 amino acids. This CDR3 reads CASSLGYGGSNTEAFF. The DNA of the CDR3 is TGTGCCAGCAGCTTAGGTTACGGGGGATCAAACACTGAAGCTTTCTTT.

The chain carries TRBV7-8 and TRBJ1-6; D call uncertain. Trimming removed 0 bases from V and 7 bases from J, with 4 bases in between. The CDR3 contains 13 residues. From germline, CDR1 is SGHVS and CDR2 FQNEAQ. Here the CDR3 DNA reads TGTGCCAGCAGCTTAGCGCAGAATTCACCCCTCCACTTT. Amino acid sequence: CASSLAQNSPLHF.

The chain has TRBV14 and TRBJ2-7; 9 nucleotides match TRBD1. The length of the CDR3 is 16 residues. The germline CDR1 and CDR2 sequences are SGHDN and FVKESK. J gave up 2 bases and V 4 bases, and 9 bases lay outside the gene matches. CDR3 DNA sequence: TGTGCCAGCAGCCTTATCCGGGACAGGGTCCCCTACGAGCAGTACTTC. It codes for CASSLIRDRVPYEQYF. The full variable domain, with the rest looked up from reference TRBV14 and TRBJ2-7, is EAGVTQFPSHSVIEKGQTVTLRCDPISGHDNLYWYRRVMGKEIKFLLHFVKESKQDESGMPNNRFLAERTGGTYSTLKVQPAELEDSGVYFCASSLIRDRVPYEQYFGPGTRLTVT.

The genes are TRBV7-2 and TRBJ1-1; D not resolved. This CDR3 region has 14 residues. V was cut by 4 bases and J by 1 base, with 10 bases left in between. Germline V lookup: CDR1 SGHTA, CDR2 FQGNSA. CDR3 DNA sequence: TGTGCCAGCAGCTCCCACTTATCGAACACTGAAGCTTTCTTT. Its protein product is CASSSHLSNTEAFF. Looking up the rest from reference TRBV7-2 and TRBJ1-1 gives the full variable domain: GAGVSQSPSNKVTEKGKDVELRCDPISGHTALYWYRQSLGQGLEFLIYFQGNSAPDKSGLPSDRFSAERTGGSVSTLTIQRTQQEDSAVYLCASSSHLSNTEAFFGQGTRLTVV.

This clone occurred once. This chain connects TRBV19 to TRBJ2-1, with 9 bases lining up with TRBD2. This CDR3 comprises 15 residues. Germline values: CDR1 LNHDA, CDR2 SQIVND (reference sequence). The junction had 5 bases not matched to a gene; V was cut back by 1 base and J by 7 bases. Here the CDR3 reads CASSIVSGGLNEQFF. The CDR3 DNA follows: TGTGCCAGTAGTATAGTTAGCGGGGGTTTAAATGAGCAGTTCTTC. Drawing the rest from reference TRBV19 and TRBJ2-1, the complete variable domain is DGGITQSPKYLFRKEGQNVTLSCEQNLNHDAMYWYRQDPGQGLRLIYYSQIVNDFQKGDIAEGYSVSREKKESFPLTVTSAQKNPTAFYLCASSIVSGGLNEQFFGPGTRLTVL.

The chain combines TRBV5-4 with TRBJ2-3, with 12 nucleotides matching TRBD2. The J segment lost 2 bases and the V segment lost 2 bases, leaving 9 bases of the junction unmatched. Germline lookup yields CDR1 SGHNT and CDR2 YYREEE (reference sequence). The CDR3 totals 18 residues. The CDR3 DNA sequence: TGTGCCAGCAGCTTTACGTTACTAGCGGGGGGCCCCACAGATACGCAGTATTTT. The encoded protein is CASSFTLLAGGPTDTQYF. Full variable domain (remainder filled in from reference TRBV5-4 and TRBJ2-3): ETGVTQSPTHLIKTRGQQVTLRCSSQSGHNTVSWYQQALGQGPQFIFQYYREEENGRGNFPPRFSGLQFPNYSSELNVNALELDDSALYLCASSFTLLAGGPTDTQYFGPGTRLTVL.

This clone was recorded only once. The CDR3 is CASSYDTRHYTF. The CDR3 DNA reads TGTGCCAGCAGCTATGACACCCGACACTACACCTTC. The chain joins TRBV7-8 to TRBJ1-2, with D hard to call. The CDR3 totals 12 residues. Deletions cut 4 bases from V and 10 bases from J, with 13 bases between. Germline V gene data show CDR1 as SGHVS and CDR2 as FQNEAQ.

A word on this clone: No conserved phenylalanine or tryptophan is present at the end of the CDR3, so a read error is the likely explanation. The chain combines TRBV28 with TRBJ1-1, with D unresolved. V was cut by 4 bases and J by 0 bases, with 9 bases left in between. The CDR3 is 14 residues long. CDR1 and CDR2 from the germline V gene are MDHEN and SYDVKM. CDR3 sequence (DNA): TGTGCCAGCAGTTCGACACGCGTGAACACTGAAGCTTTCCTT. This sequence encodes CASSSTRVNTEAFL.

As for this clone: The junction shows a germline mismatch at one end, possibly a read error. This chain links TRBV6-6 with TRBJ2-5; 7 nucleotides line up with TRBD2. Germline V gene lookup returns CDR1 MNHNY and CDR2 SVGAGI (reference sequence). The CDR3 covers 13 residues. DNA for the CDR3: TGTGCCGGCAGGGTCCTAGCGGAAGAGACCCAGTACTTC. Amino acids: CAGRVLAEETQYF.

V usage is TRBV11-3 and J usage is TRBJ2-1; D assignment may be TRBD1 or TRBD2 (5 bases each). Germline-derived CDR1 and CDR2 are SGHNT and YENEEA. V gave up 1 base and J gave up 5 bases, with 12 bases separating them. The CDR3 is 15 amino acids. The CDR3 sequence: CASSLGGFAHNEQFF. The CDR3 nucleotides read TGTGCCAGCAGCTTAGGGGGGTTTGCTCACAATGAGCAGTTCTTC.

The genes are TRBV2 and TRBJ1-5; maybe TRBD1 (5 bases). Germline V gives CDR1 SNHLY, CDR2 FYNNEI. Deletions cut 8 bases from V and 2 bases from J, with 25 bases between. The CDR3 runs to 18 residues. CDR3 amino acids: CASDTTQVEARGNQPQHF. The CDR3 region has the DNA TGTGCCAGCGACACGACACAGGTTGAAGCGAGGGGCAATCAGCCCCAGCATTTT.

The chain uses TRBV18 and TRBJ2-5; D gene uncertain. V lost 4 bases to trimming and J lost 4 bases, with 10 bases between them. CDR3 size: 13 residues. Germline V gene lookup returns CDR1 KGHSH and CDR2 LQKENI. The CDR3 sequence is CASSLGRGETQYF. The CDR3 bases are TGTGCCAGCTCACTAGGACGTGGAGAGACCCAGTACTTC.

This clone has a single count. The V and J genes are TRBV15 and TRBJ2-7; D ambiguous. The ends were cut back, 3 bases at V and 4 bases at J, with 7 bases in the middle. This CDR3 is 12 amino acids long. Germline V gene sequence: CDR1 LNHNV, CDR2 YYDKDF (reference sequence). CDR3 loop: CATSSDRYEQYF. CDR3 DNA: TGTGCCACCAGCAGTGATCGTTACGAGCAGTACTTC.

The chain combines TRBV5-1 with TRBJ2-3; TRBD2 agrees at 10 bases. The CDR3 extends over 16 amino acids. CDR1 and CDR2 from the germline V gene are SGHRS and YFSETQ. V was clipped by 0 bases and J by 3 bases; unmatched bases: 4. CDR3 protein: CASSLDTSGATDTQYF. CDR3 sequence (DNA): TGCGCCAGCAGCTTGGATACTAGCGGGGCAACAGATACGCAGTATTTT.

The chain has TRBV20-1 and TRBJ2-1; a possible D gene is TRBD1 (5 bases). The CDR3 extends over 11 amino acids. V lost 5 bases and J lost 8, with 10 bases in between. Germline loops: CDR1 DFQATT, CDR2 SNEGSKA (reference sequence). The CDR3 here is CSAHDSYEQFF. The CDR3 DNA is TGCAGTGCTCACGACAGTTATGAGCAGTTCTTC.

This clone came up once. This chain joins TRBV27 and TRBJ1-2; D remains unclear. V gave up 3 bases and J gave up 8 bases, with 16 bases separating them. The CDR3 runs to 14 residues. Germline V gene sequence: CDR1 MNHEY, CDR2 SMNVEV (reference sequence). As DNA, the CDR3 is TGTGCCAGCAGTTTTGCGTGGGAGAAGGGAGGCTACACCTTC. Protein sequence: CASSFAWEKGGYTF.

A single count supports this clone. The chain recombines TRBV10-2 with TRBJ2-7; D remains unclear. The CDR3 has 13 amino acids. V was pared by 2 bases and J by 0 bases, with 5 bases between. Looked up from germline, CDR1 is WSHSY and CDR2 is SAAADI. The CDR3 coding sequence is TGCGCCAGCAGTGAGAAGATCTCCTACGAGCAGTACTTC. It codes for CASSEKISYEQYF.